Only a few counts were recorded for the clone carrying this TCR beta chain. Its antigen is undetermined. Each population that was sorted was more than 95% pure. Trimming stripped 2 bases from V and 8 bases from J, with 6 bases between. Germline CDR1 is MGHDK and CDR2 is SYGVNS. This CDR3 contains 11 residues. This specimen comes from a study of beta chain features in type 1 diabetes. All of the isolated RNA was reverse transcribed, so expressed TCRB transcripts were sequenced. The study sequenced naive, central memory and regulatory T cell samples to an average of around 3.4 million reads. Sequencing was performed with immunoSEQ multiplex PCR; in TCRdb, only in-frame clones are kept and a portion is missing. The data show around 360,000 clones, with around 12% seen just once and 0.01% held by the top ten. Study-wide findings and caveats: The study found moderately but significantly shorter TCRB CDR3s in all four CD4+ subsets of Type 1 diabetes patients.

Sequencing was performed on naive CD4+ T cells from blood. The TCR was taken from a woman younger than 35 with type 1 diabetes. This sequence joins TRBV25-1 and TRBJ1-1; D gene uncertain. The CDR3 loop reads CASSEPGEAFF. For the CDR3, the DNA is TGTGCCAGCAGTGAACCAGGAGAAGCTTTCTTT.